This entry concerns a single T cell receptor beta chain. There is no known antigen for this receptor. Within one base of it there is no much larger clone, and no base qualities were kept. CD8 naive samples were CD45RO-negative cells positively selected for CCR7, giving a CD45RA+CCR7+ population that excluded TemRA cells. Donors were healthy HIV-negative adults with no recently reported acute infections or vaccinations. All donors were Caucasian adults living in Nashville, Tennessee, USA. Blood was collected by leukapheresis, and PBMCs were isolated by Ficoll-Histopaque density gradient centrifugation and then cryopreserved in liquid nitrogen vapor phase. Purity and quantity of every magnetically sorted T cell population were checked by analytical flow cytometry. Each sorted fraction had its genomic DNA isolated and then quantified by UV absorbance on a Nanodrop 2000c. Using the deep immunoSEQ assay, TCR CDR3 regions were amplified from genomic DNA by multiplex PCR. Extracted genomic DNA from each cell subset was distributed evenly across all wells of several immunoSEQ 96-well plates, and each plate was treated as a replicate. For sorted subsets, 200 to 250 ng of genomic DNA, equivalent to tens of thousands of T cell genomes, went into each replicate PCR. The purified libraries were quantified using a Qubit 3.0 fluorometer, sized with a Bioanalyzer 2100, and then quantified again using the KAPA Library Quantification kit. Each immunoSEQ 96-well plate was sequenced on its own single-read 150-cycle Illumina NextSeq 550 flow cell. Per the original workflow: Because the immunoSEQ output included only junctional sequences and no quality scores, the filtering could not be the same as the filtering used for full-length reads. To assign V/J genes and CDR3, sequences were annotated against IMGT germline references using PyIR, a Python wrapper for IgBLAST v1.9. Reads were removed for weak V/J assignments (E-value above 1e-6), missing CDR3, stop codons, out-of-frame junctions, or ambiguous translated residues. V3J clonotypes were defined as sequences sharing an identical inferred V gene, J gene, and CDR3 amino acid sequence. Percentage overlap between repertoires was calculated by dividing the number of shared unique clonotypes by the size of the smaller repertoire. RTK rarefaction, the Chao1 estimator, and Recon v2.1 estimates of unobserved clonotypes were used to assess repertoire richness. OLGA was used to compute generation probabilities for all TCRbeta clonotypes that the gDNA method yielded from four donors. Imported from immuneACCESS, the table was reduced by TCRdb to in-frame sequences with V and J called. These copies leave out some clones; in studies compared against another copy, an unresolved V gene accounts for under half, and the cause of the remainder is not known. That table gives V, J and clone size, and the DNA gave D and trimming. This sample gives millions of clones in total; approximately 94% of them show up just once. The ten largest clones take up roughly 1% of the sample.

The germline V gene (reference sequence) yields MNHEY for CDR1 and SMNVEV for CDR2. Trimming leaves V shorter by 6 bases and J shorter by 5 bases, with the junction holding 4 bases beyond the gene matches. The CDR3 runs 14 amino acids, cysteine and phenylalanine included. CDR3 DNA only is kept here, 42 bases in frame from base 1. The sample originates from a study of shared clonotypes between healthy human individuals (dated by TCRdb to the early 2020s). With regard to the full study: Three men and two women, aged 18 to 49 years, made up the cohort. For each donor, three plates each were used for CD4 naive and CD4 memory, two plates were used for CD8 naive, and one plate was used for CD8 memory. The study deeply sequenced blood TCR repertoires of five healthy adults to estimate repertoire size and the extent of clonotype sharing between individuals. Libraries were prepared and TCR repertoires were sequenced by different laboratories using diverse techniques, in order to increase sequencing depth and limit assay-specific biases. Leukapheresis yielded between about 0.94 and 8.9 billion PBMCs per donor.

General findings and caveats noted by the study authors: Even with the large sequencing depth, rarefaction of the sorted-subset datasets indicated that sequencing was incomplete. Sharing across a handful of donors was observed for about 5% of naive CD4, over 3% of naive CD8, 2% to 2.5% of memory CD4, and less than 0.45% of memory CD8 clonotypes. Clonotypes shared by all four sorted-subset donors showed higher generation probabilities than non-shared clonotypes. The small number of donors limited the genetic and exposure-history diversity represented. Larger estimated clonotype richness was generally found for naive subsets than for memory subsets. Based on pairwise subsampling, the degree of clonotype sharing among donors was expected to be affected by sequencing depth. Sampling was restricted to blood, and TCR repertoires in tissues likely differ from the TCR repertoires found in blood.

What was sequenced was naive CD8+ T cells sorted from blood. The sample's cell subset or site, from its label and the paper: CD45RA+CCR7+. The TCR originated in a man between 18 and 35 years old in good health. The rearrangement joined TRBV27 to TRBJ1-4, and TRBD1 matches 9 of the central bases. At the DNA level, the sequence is TGTGCCAGCAGAGTGACAGGGGGGAATGAAAAACTGTTTTTT. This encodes CASRVTGGNEKLFF.